The source of this T cell receptor (beta chain) is a study of blood T cells in healthy people across ages. The germline V gene has CDR1 MNHEY and CDR2 SVGAGI. This CDR3 contains 12 residues. V dropped 8 bases and J dropped 5 bases, with 12 bases sitting between them. The use of a sample-barcoded 5' primer and a J-beta primer mix characterized a second PCR of about 6 to 11 cycles. Researchers report that each sample yielded at least 3 million CDR3-containing paired-end reads. TCRdb called the 5' RACE reads again in MiXCR, with one record for every CDR3 protein. Here the sample spans some 1.8 million distinct CDR3 sequences, roughly two fifths being singletons.

The sample comprised blood. V is TRBV6-5 and J is TRBJ1-1, with D unresolved. The sequence derives from a human donor in good health. CDR3 DNA sequence: TGTGCCAGCGGGGATAGTTGGACTGAAGCTTTCTTT. It codes for CASGDSWTEAFF.